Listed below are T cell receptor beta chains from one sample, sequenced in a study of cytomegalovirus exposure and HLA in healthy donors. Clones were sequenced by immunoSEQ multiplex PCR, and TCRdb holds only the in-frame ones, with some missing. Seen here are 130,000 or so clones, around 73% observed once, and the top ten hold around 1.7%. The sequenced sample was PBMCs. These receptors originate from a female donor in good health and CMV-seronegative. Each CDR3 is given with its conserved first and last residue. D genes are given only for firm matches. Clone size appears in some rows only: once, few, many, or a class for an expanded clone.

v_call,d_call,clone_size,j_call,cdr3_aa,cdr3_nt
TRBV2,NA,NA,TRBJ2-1,CASSSQGLVGNEQFF,TGTGCCAGCAGTTCCCAGGGTCTGGTTGGGAATGAGCAGTTCTTC
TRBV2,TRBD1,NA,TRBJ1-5,CASSGTGSGGNQPQHF,TGTGCCAGCAGTGGGACAGGGTCTGGTGGCAATCAGCCCCAGCATTTT
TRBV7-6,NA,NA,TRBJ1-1,CASSLGSAGMNTEAFF,TGTGCCAGCAGCTTAGGATCGGCAGGCATGAACACTGAAGCTTTCTTT
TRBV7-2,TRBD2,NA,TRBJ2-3,CASSLVRLAGGTDTQYF,TGTGCCAGCAGCTTAGTCCGACTAGCGGGGGGCACAGATACGCAGTATTTT
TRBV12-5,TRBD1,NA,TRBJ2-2,CASGLVRGTAEKGTGELFF,TGTGCTAGTGGTTTGGTACGTGGGACAGCCGAAAAGGGGACCGGGGAGCTGTTTTTT
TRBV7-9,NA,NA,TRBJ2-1,CASTRPSGLKNEQFF,TGTGCCAGCACACGACCCTCGGGGTTGAAAAATGAGCAGTTCTTC
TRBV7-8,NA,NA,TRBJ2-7,CASSSLAPGEQYF,TGTGCCAGCAGTTCCCTAGCGCCGGGGGAGCAGTACTTC
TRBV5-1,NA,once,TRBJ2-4,CASSFGGIAPKNIQYF,TGCGCCAGCAGCTTCGGGGGTATCGCGCCCAAAAACATTCAGTACTTC
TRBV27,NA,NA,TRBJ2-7,CASSLMIGSYEQYF,TGTGCCAGCAGCCTAATGATCGGTTCCTACGAGCAGTACTTC
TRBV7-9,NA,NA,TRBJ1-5,CASSGAGGSNQPQHF,TGTGCCAGCAGCGGAGCCGGGGGTAGCAATCAGCCCCAGCATTTT
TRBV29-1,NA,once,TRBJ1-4,CSVGMGGEEKLFF,TGCAGCGTTGGGATGGGAGGGGAAGAAAAACTGTTTTTT
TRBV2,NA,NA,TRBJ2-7,CASDTEGGEQYF,TGTGCCAGCGACACCGAGGGTGGCGAGCAGTACTTC
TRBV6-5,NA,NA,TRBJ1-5,CASRAAGINQPQHF,TGTGCCAGCAGGGCAGCGGGTATCAATCAGCCCCAGCATTTT
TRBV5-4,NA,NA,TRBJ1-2,CASSLENGYGYTF,TGTGCCAGCAGCTTGGAGAACGGCTATGGCTACACCTTC
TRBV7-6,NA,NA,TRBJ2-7,CASSDPQTRFHEQYF,TGTGCCAGCAGCGACCCCCAAACTAGGTTCCACGAGCAGTACTTC
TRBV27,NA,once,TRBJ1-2,CASSFSVYSGYTF,TGTGCCAGCAGTTTTTCGGTTTATAGTGGCTACACCTTC
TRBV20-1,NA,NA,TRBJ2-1,CRALGRREQFF,TGCAGGGCCCTGGGCCGGAGGGAGCAGTTCTTC
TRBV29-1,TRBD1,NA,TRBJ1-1,CSVVPGGGTEAFF,TGCAGCGTCGTCCCAGGGGGCGGCACTGAAGCTTTCTTT
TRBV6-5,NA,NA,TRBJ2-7,CASSQPSTPYEQYF,TGTGCCAGCAGCCAACCAAGTACCCCCTACGAGCAGTACTTC
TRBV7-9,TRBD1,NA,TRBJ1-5,CASSQTGGEFQPQHF,TGTGCCAGCAGCCAAACAGGGGGTGAGTTTCAGCCCCAGCATTTT
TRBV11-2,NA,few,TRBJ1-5,CASSVSTDQPQHF,TGTGCCAGCAGCGTTTCAACAGATCAGCCCCAGCATTTT
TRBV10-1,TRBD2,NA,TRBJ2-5,CASSRTSSQETQYF,TGCGCCAGCTCGAGGACTAGCTCCCAAGAGACCCAGTACTTC
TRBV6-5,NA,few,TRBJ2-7,CASSYRDHNYEQYF,TGTGCCAGCAGTTACCGGGATCATAACTACGAGCAGTACTTC
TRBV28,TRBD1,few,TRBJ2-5,CASSLPTGRGETQYF,TGTGCCAGCAGTTTACCGACAGGGAGAGGAGAGACCCAGTACTTC
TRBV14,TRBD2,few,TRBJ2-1,CASSSSGGAHNEQFF,TGTGCCAGCAGCTCGAGCGGGGGGGCTCACAATGAGCAGTTCTTC
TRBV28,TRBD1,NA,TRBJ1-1,CASSLDRPMNTEAFF,TGTGCCAGCAGCCTGGACAGGCCGATGAACACTGAAGCTTTCTTT
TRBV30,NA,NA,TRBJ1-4,CAWRQHSATNEKLFF,TGTGCCTGGAGACAACACAGTGCAACTAATGAAAAACTGTTTTTT
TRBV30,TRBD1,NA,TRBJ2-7,CACSGTGGTEQYF,TGTGCCTGCTCCGGGACAGGTGGCACCGAGCAGTACTTC
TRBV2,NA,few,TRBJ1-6,CASSSRDTGSYNSPLHF,TGTGCCAGCAGTTCCCGGGACACCGGCTCCTATAATTCACCCCTCCACTTT
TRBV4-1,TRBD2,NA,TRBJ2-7,CASSQLAGSHSSYEQYF,TGCGCCAGCAGCCAACTAGCGGGAAGTCACAGCTCCTACGAGCAGTACTTC
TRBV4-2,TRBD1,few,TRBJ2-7,CASSQRQGDYEQYF,TGTGCCAGCAGCCAAAGGCAGGGGGACTACGAGCAGTACTTC
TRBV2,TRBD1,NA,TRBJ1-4,CASRGTATNEKLFF,TGTGCCAGCAGGGGGACAGCAACTAATGAAAAACTGTTTTTT
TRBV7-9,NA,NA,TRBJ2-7,CSSSPDSGSLYF,TGTTCCAGCAGCCCAGACTCAGGGTCACTGTACTTC
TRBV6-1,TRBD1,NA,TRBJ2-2,CASSGGGRGSTGELFF,TGTGCCAGCAGTGGGGGTGGCAGGGGGTCCACCGGGGAGCTGTTTTTT
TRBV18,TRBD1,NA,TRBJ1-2,CASSPMGTGERLLNYGYTF,TGTGCCAGCTCACCGATGGGGACAGGCGAAAGGCTACTGAACTATGGCTACACCTTC
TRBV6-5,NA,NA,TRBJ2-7,CASTGSSGQTYEQYF,TGTGCCAGCACCGGGTCGTCCGGTCAGACCTACGAGCAGTACTTC
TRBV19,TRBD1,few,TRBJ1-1,CASSLDRGPEAFF,TGTGCCAGTAGCCTCGACAGGGGCCCTGAAGCTTTCTTT
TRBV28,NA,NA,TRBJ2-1,CASSSPDEQFF,TGTGCCAGCAGTTCCCCCGATGAGCAGTTCTTC
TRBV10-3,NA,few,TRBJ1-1,CAISETTGTEAFF,TGTGCCATCAGTGAAACTACTGGCACTGAAGCTTTCTTT
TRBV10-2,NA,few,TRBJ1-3,CASSEHGSGNTIYF,TGCGCCAGCAGTGAGCACGGCTCTGGAAACACCATATATTTT
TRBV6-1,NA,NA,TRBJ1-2,CASSRGAGGRSGYTF,TGTGCCAGCAGTCGGGGGGCGGGGGGGAGAAGTGGCTACACCTTC
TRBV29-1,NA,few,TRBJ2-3,CSVGFLSDTQYF,TGCAGCGTTGGGTTCCTTAGCGATACGCAGTATTTT
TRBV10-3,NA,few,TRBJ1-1,CAISGQLNEAFF,TGTGCCATCAGTGGACAGCTTAATGAAGCTTTCTTT
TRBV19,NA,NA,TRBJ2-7,CASSRGASTYEQYF,TGTGCCAGTAGTCGGGGGGCATCAACCTACGAGCAGTACTTC
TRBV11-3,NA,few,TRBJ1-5,CASSYGHINQPQHF,TGTGCCAGCAGTTACGGACACATCAATCAGCCCCAGCATTTT
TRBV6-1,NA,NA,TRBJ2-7,CASRTQTRSSYEQYF,TGTGCCAGCAGAACCCAAACCCGGAGCTCCTACGAGCAGTACTTC